The clone carrying this T cell receptor (beta chain) was observed at least ten times. The sample comes from a study of neurological immune-mediated disorders. From the 5' RACE reads, TCRdb called clonotypes with MiXCR, one entry per CDR3 protein. The repertoire holds about 38,000 distinct CDR3 sequences, more than 4.5% seen once, with approximately 8.7% in the top ten. CDR1 is DFQATT, CDR2 SNEGSKA, per germline (reference sequence). The germline V and J ends were trimmed by 0 bases and 5 bases, with 10 bases remaining between them. The CDR3 covers 13 residues. The sequence was obtained from a man aged 18 to 30 in good health. The rearrangement joins TRBV20-1 to TRBJ1-1; D remains ambiguous. The sequencing sample was made of CD4+ T cells from blood. The CDR3 protein is CSARDGPRTEAFF. CDR3 DNA sequence: TGCAGTGCTAGAGATGGCCCTCGGACTGAAGCTTTCTTT.